The present T cell receptor beta chain was sequenced within a study of blood T cell repertoires in COVID-19 (TCRdb year 2020). Study-level background: The collaborator samples originated in the United States, Italy and Spain and spanned the acute and convalescent phases of COVID-19. The prospective study material was composed of cDNA or gDNA derived from T cells, B-cell-depleted T cells, or PBMCs. The dataset comprised deeply sampled blood TCRbeta repertoires from subjects exposed to, actively infected with, or recovered from COVID-19. A freely available public database, intended as a resource for researchers studying the immune response to SARS-CoV-2, is where the repertoires were released. The samples were drawn from two sources: the first 160 participants of the ongoing ImmuneRACE study, and 950 to 1,500 subjects contributed by 6 global collaborators. The sample metadata nearly always contained a de-identified subject ID, COVID-19 status, age in years and sex. Where available, HLA class I and class II types were obtained from metadata supplied by the sample provider rather than from assay-based typing. Broad study findings and their caveats: The amount of clinical and demographic metadata varied by source and participant and was provided uncurated.

A word on this clone: Its antigen target is currently unknown. No base quality values were provided; no much bigger clone lies one nucleotide off.

The collaborating institutions used their own protocols to collect whole blood in K2EDTA tubes. For TCRbeta analysis, collaborators shipped samples as frozen whole blood, isolated PBMCs, or DNA extracted from either of those sample types. The CDR3, cysteine through phenylalanine, is 16 amino acids long. Left in the record is the CDR3 DNA by itself, 48 bases read in frame from the first base. The germline V gene encodes CDR1 MNHNS and CDR2 SASEGT. V gives up 0 bases and J gives up 5 bases, and the segment between their germline ends measures 13 bases. The immunoSEQ Assay, a bias-controlled multiplex PCR, was used to amplify TCRbeta CDR3 regions from genomic DNA. Concerning the study's data processing: Nucleated cell counts per sample were estimated from amplification of reference gene primers within the assay. To quantify the absolute abundance of each unique TCRbeta CDR3 rearrangement, sequence reads were collapsed and filtered. For each sample, productive Simpson clonality was calculated as the square root of Simpson's diversity index across productive rearrangements. The table was pulled from immuneACCESS by TCRdb, which kept in-frame rearrangements only. Such tables lose some clones; where checked, under half of the loss comes from unresolved V genes, and the rest has no known cause. D and trimming come from the DNA, and the V and J calls and clone size come from that table. The sample table lists around 80,000 clones, around 80% of them with a count of one. The ten largest clones take up 15% to 19% of the sample.

This receptor was taken from a woman older than 75 with acute or convalescent COVID-19. Source material: peripheral blood. The chain employs TRBV6-1 and TRBJ1-4; TRBD1 could be the D gene, as 6 bases match. The CDR3 reads as follows: CASSEALYRANEKLFF. The DNA sequence reads TGTGCCAGCAGTGAAGCGCTGTACAGGGCGAATGAAAAACTGTTTTTT.